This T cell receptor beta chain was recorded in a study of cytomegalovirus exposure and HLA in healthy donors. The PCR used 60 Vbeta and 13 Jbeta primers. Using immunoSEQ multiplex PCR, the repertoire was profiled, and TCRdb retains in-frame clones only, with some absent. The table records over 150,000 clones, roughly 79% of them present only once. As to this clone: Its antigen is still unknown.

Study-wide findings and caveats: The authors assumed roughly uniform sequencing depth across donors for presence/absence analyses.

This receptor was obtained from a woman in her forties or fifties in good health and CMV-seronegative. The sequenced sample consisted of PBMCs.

The CDR3 spells CASSLPRGQEETQYF. DNA of the CDR3: TGTGCCAGCAGCTTACCCAGGGGGCAGGAAGAGACCCAGTACTTC. The chain couples TRBV7-2 to TRBJ2-5; TRBD1 agrees at 8 bases. V was clipped by 2 bases and J by 3 bases; unmatched bases: 5. There are 15 residues in the CDR3. The V gene's germline CDR1 is SGHTA and CDR2 FQGNSA.